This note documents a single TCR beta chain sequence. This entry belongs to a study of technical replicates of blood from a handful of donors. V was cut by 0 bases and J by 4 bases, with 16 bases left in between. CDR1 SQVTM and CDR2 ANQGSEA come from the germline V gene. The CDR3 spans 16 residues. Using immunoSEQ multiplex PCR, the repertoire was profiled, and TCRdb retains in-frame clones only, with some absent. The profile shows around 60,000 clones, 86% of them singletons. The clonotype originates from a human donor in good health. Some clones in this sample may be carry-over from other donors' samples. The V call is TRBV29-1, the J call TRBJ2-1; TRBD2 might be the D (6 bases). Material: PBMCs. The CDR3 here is CSVEDLEPSAYNEQFF. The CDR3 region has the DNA TGCAGCGTTGAAGATCTTGAGCCTAGCGCATACAATGAGCAGTTCTTC.